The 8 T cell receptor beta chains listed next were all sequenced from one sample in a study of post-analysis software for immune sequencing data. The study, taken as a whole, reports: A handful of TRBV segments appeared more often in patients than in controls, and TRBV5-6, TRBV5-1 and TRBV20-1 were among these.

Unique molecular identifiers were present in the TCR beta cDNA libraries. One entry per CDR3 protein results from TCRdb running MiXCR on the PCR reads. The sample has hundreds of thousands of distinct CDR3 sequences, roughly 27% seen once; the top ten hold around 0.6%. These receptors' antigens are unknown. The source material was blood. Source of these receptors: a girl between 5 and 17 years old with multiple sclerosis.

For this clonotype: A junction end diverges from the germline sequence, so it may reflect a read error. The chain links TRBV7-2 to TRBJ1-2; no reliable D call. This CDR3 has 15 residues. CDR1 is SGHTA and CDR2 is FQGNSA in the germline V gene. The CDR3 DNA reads TGTGCCAACAGCCCCGGGAGGACGACCCCATATGGCTACACCTTC. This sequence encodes CANSPGRTTPYGYTF.

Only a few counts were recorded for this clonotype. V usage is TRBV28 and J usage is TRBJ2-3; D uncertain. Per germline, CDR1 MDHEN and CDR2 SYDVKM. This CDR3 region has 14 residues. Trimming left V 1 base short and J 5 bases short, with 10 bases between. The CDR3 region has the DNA TGTGCCAGCAGTTTATTACTGGTATTAGATACGCAGTATTTT. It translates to CASSLLLVLDTQYF.

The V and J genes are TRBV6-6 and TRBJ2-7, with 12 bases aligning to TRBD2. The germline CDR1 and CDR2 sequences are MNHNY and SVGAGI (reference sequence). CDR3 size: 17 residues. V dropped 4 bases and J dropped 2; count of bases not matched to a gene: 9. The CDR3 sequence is CASSFPPTSGSAYEQYF. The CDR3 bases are TGTGCCAGCAGTTTCCCACCGACTAGCGGGAGCGCCTACGAGCAGTACTTC.

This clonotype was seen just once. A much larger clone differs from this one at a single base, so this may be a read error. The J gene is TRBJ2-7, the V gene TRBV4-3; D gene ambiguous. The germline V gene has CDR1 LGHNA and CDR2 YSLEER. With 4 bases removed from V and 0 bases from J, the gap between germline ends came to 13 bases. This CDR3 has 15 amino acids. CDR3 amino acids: CASSLLSRTSYEQYF. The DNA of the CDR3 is TGCGCCAGCAGCCTCCTGTCCAGGACCTCCTACGAGCAGTACTTC.

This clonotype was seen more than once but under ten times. CDR3 sequence reads: CASSLGPIVAYGYTF. CDR3 nucleotides: TGTGCCAGCAGCTTAGGTCCCATTGTCGCCTATGGCTACACCTTC. The chain uses TRBV7-8 and TRBJ1-2; unclear D gene. The CDR3 loop spans 15 amino acids. Trimming pared 1 base from V and 4 bases from J, leaving 13 bases between. Germline assignment: CDR1 SGHVS and CDR2 FQNEAQ.

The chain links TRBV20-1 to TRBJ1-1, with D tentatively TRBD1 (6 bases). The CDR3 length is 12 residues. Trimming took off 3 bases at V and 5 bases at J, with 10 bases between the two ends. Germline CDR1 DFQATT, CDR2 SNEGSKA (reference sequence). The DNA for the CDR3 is TGCAGTGCTAGTTTAGGGGGTACTGAAGCTTTCTTT. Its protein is CSASLGGTEAFF.

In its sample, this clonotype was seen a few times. The CDR3 nucleotides read TGTGCCAGCAGTTTTTGGGACAGGGAGGGCGAGCAGTACTTC. Translation: CASSFWDREGEQYF. The chain recombines TRBV27 with TRBJ2-7; TRBD1 agrees at 9 bases. After removal of 3 bases from V and 6 bases from J, the junction contained 6 bases not matched to a gene. CDR3 length: 14 residues. Germline lookup yields CDR1 MNHEY and CDR2 SMNVEV (reference sequence).

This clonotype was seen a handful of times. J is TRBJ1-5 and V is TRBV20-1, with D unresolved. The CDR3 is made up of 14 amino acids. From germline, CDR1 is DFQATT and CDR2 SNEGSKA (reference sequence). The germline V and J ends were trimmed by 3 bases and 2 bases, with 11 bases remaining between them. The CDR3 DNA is TGCAGTGCTAGTGCCGGATCGGGCAATCAGCCCCAGCATTTT. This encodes CSASAGSGNQPQHF.